This entry lists 20 T cell receptor beta chains sequenced from one sample in a study of OX40 agonist ivuxolimab in advanced cancers. Produced via immunoSEQ multiplex PCR; TCRdb's table is partial and in-frame only. The table includes about 18,000 clones, 80% detected once. The sequenced sample was CD4+ or CD8+ T cells sorted from blood, obtained in a trial of the OX40 agonist ivuxolimab. The receptors stem from an adult with an advanced solid tumor such as melanoma, head and neck, liver or kidney cancer.

In regard to this clone: Compared with germline, one end of the junction differs, possibly owing to a read error. The chain couples TRBV7-8 to TRBJ2-1; 7 bases match TRBD1. Germline loops: CDR1 SGHVS, CDR2 FQNEAQ. This CDR3 has 13 amino acids. CDR3 region: CASSLGPRGIVVF. The CDR3, as DNA: TGTGCCAGCAGCTTAGGACCCAGGGGGATAGTGGTCTTC.

The chain has TRBV27 and TRBJ2-7, with unresolved D. CDR3 length: 13 residues. Between the trimmed V and J ends, which lost 3 bases and 3 bases, there was a span of 9 bases. Per germline, CDR1 MNHEY and CDR2 SMNVEV (reference sequence). The CDR3 sequence is CASSFGLGYEQYF. The CDR3 DNA is TGTGCCAGCAGTTTTGGTTTGGGCTACGAGCAGTACTTC.

This clone appeared once. V usage is TRBV7-3 and J usage is TRBJ2-1, with 10 bases identical to TRBD2. The CDR3 covers 15 residues. Per germline, CDR1 SGHTA and CDR2 FQGTGA. V shed 5 bases and J 4 bases; nucleotides not matched to a gene: 5. CDR3 sequence (DNA): TGTGCCAGCAGCCACTATAGCGGGGGGTACAATGAGCAGTTCTTC. It codes for CASSHYSGGYNEQFF.

The table lists this clone with a few counts. This same CDR3 is encoded by further DNA sequences in the sample. This chain links TRBV4-1 with TRBJ1-5, with unresolved D. Germline values: CDR1 MGHRA, CDR2 YSYEKL. The CDR3 is 12 residues long. V was clipped by 1 base and J by 2 bases, with 0 bases between them. In DNA, the CDR3 is TGCGCCAGCAGCCAAGGCAATCAGCCCCAGCATTTT. Protein: CASSQGNQPQHF.

The chain recombines TRBV6-1 with TRBJ1-2, with D possibly matching TRBD1 (6 bases). Trimming pared 7 bases from V and 4 bases from J, leaving 16 bases between. CDR3 length equals 14 residues. The germline V gene has CDR1 MNHNS and CDR2 SASEGT. This CDR3 is CASTDPWDTYGYTF. CDR3 coding DNA: TGTGCCAGCACCGACCCCTGGGACACCTATGGCTACACCTTC.

This chain uses TRBV7-3 with TRBJ2-2; weak D call: TRBD1 (6 bases). The germline V gene has CDR1 SGHTA and CDR2 FQGTGA. Trimming shortened V by 3 bases and J by 2 bases, and 10 bases separated the two germline ends. CDR3 length equals 15 residues. The CDR3 spells CASSFFGTNTGELFF. The CDR3 coding sequence is TGTGCCAGCAGCTTTTTCGGGACAAACACCGGGGAGCTGTTTTTT.

This clone was picked up one time. The chain carries TRBV5-1 and TRBJ1-4; D may be TRBD1 (5 bases). Germline CDR1 reads SGHRS; CDR2 reads YFSETQ. V lost 5 bases to trimming and J lost 5 bases, with 16 bases between them. The CDR3 length is 15 residues. The CDR3 loop is CASSFQLRDNEKLFF. The CDR3 DNA follows: TGCGCCAGCAGTTTCCAACTGAGGGACAATGAAAAACTGTTTTTT.

The chain combines TRBV5-6 with TRBJ2-7; D perhaps matches TRBD1 (6 bases). This CDR3 region has 15 residues. Trimming took 6 bases from V and 0 from J, leaving 16 bases between them. CDR1 and CDR2 (germline): SGHDT, YYEEEE. CDR3 coding DNA: TGTGCCAGCACCCCCCGGACAGCCAACTCCTACGAGCAGTACTTC. Its translation is CASTPRTANSYEQYF.

The CDR3 is CASSLGVGTFVNEQFF. Written as DNA, the CDR3 is TGTGCCAGCAGCTTGGGCGTCGGGACCTTTGTAAATGAGCAGTTCTTC. The gene calls are TRBV5-6 and TRBJ2-1; D could derive from TRBD1 or TRBD2 (5 bases each). Trimming stripped 0 bases from V and 7 bases from J, with 17 bases between. Germline CDR1 and CDR2: SGHDT and YYEEEE. CDR3 length: 16 amino acids.

The chain employs TRBV7-9 and TRBJ1-2; the match to TRBD1 covers 9 bases. In germline, CDR1 is SEHNR, CDR2 FQNEAQ (reference sequence). The length of the CDR3 is 15 residues. V was clipped by 6 bases and J by 2 bases; unmatched bases: 7. This CDR3 is CASRTGTGRNYGYTF. CDR3 DNA sequence: TGTGCCAGCAGAACCGGGACAGGGAGGAACTATGGCTACACCTTC.

The rearrangement links TRBV9 to TRBJ2-5; 12 bases match TRBD1. This CDR3 is built from 15 residues. Germline CDR1 SGDLS, CDR2 YYNGEE. V was clipped by 0 bases and J by 6 bases; unmatched bases: 3. As DNA, the CDR3 is TGTGCCAGCAGCGTAGGGGACAGGGGGCAGAAGACCCAGTACTTC. This translates into CASSVGDRGQKTQYF.

Only a few counts were recorded for this clone. The V and J genes are TRBV6-5 and TRBJ2-3, with D perhaps TRBD2 (5 bases). The CDR3 length is 15 residues. Germline V lookup: CDR1 MNHEY, CDR2 SVGAGI. V was cut by 1 base and J by 2 bases, with 10 bases left in between. The CDR3 DNA reads TGTGCCAGCAGTTACTTCGGACTTTACACAGATACGCAGTATTTT. It is translated as CASSYFGLYTDTQYF.

The V call is TRBV9, the J call TRBJ2-5; TRBD2 aligns across 10 bases. This CDR3 region has 17 residues. V lost 2 bases, J lost 5 bases, and 12 bases stayed unmatched. Germline V gene data show CDR1 as SGDLS and CDR2 as YYNGEE. The CDR3 DNA reads as TGTGCCAGCAGCGTGGGGGAAACTAGCGGGATTCTGGAGACCCAGTACTTC. Translating gives CASSVGETSGILETQYF. The full variable domain, in which reference TRBV9 and TRBJ2-5 provide the parts outside the CDR3, is DSGVTQTPKHLITATGQRVTLRCSPRSGDLSVYWYQQSLDQGLQFLIQYYNGEERAKGNILERFSAQQFPDLHSELNLSSLELGDSALYFCASSVGETSGILETQYFGPGTRLLVL.

This rearrangement joins TRBV4-1 to TRBJ2-7; TRBD2 matches at 7 bases. J lost 7 bases, V lost 1 base, and 7 bases had no gene match. There are 14 residues in the CDR3. Per the germline V gene, CDR1 is MGHRA and CDR2 is YSYEKL. In nucleotides, the CDR3 is TGCGCCAGCAGCCAAGGTGTCACGGGAGGAGAGCAGTACTTC. Encoded protein: CASSQGVTGGEQYF.

The chain has TRBV19 and TRBJ2-1, with 7 bases lining up with TRBD2. The CDR3 spans 15 residues. Germline lookup yields CDR1 LNHDA and CDR2 SQIVND (reference sequence). The V gene end was trimmed by 3 bases and the J gene end by 6 bases; junction bases not matched to a gene: 8. CDR3 sequence (DNA): TGTGCCAGTAGTATTCGCGGGAGTGGGGGCAATGAGCAGTTCTTC. Protein sequence: CASSIRGSGGNEQFF.

This clone is large (0.1 to 1%) in the sample. The chain recombines TRBV11-2 with TRBJ2-3; D not resolved. This CDR3 spans 14 amino acids. Trimming stripped 1 base from V and 5 bases from J, with 10 bases between. CDR1 and CDR2 (germline): SGHAT, FQNNGV. The CDR3 is CASSLAVWVDTQYF. The CDR3 nucleotides are TGTGCCAGCAGCTTAGCGGTGTGGGTAGATACGCAGTATTTT.

This clone came up a few times. The rearrangement links TRBV6-4 to TRBJ2-1; 12 bases agree with TRBD1. CDR3 size: 18 residues. Germline V CDR1 and CDR2: MRHNA, SNTAGT. V shed 7 bases and J 4 bases; nucleotides not matched to a gene: 14. The DNA for the CDR3 is TGTGCCAGCACCGTAAGGCCGGGACAGGGGGCCCCTTACAATGAGCAGTTCTTC. This translates into CASTVRPGQGAPYNEQFF.

This clone is classed as medium-sized (0.01 to 0.1%). The chain couples TRBV11-2 to TRBJ2-7; D gene unclear. Trimming pared 0 bases from V and 2 bases from J, leaving 8 bases between. Germline loops: CDR1 SGHAT, CDR2 FQNNGV. The CDR3 has 14 amino acids. The CDR3 coding sequence is TGTGCCAGCAGCTTAGAGCCGGAAACCTACGAGCAGTACTTC. It encodes CASSLEPETYEQYF.

The table lists this clone with a few counts. The chain couples TRBV7-3 to TRBJ2-3, with 14 bases that match TRBD2. From germline, CDR1 is SGHTA and CDR2 FQGTGA. This CDR3 spans 16 amino acids. V gave up 4 bases and J gave up 5 bases; unmatched junction bases: 5. CDR3 region: CASSSGLAGGGDTQYF. The DNA of the CDR3 is TGTGCCAGCAGCTCTGGACTAGCGGGGGGTGGAGATACGCAGTATTTT. The variable domain in full, with the rest retrieved from reference TRBV7-3 and TRBJ2-3, is GAGVSQTPSNKVTEKGKYVELRCDPISGHTALYWYRQSLGQGPEFLIYFQGTGAADDSGLPNDRFFAVRPEGSVSTLKIQRTERGDSAVYLCASSSGLAGGGDTQYFGPGTRLTVL.

This rearrangement joins TRBV30 to TRBJ2-5; TRBD2 matches at 7 bases. After removal of 5 bases from V and 4 bases from J, the junction contained 7 bases not matched to a gene. CDR3 length equals 13 residues. Germline V gene lookup returns CDR1 GTSNPN and CDR2 SVGIG (reference sequence). This CDR3 reads CAWEAGGGETQYF. The CDR3 DNA follows: TGTGCCTGGGAGGCGGGCGGGGGAGAGACCCAGTACTTC.